What follows describes a single TCR beta chain. Its antigen is not known. This record comes from a study of T cell responses to AZD1222 COVID-19 vaccine. Study-level points and caveats: White British donors predominated, females outnumbered males, and clonal diversity was possibly underestimated.

Repertoires were generated with immunoSEQ multiplex PCR, while TCRdb's copy carries only in-frame clones and drops some. This sample has just over 150,000 clones; over 90% occur once, and the top ten carry approximately 1.5%. V lost 5 bases to trimming and J lost 3 bases, with 13 bases between them. This CDR3 region has 13 residues. Germline V gene sequence: CDR1 GTSNPN, CDR2 SVGIG (reference sequence). The sequence derives from an adult who received the AZD1222 COVID-19 vaccine. Material: peripheral blood, obtained 28 days after the second AZD1222 dose. V is TRBV30 and J is TRBJ1-1; TRBD1 might be the D (6 bases). The CDR3, as DNA: TGTGCCTGGGAGTCAGGGGTAGACACTGAAGCTTTCTTT. This sequence encodes CAWESGVDTEAFF.